This TCR beta chain came from a study of blood T cell repertoires in COVID-19. Looking at the study overall: Nucleic acid was either cDNA or gDNA, and it came from T cells, B-cell-depleted T cells, or PBMCs.

Cohort assignment relied on participant-reported clinical history. Only in-frame clones appear in the TCRdb table, and some are missing; sequencing was by immunoSEQ multiplex PCR. Of 350,000 to 450,000 clones listed, under 90% were seen once; the top ten hold 1.5% to 2%. CDR1 and CDR2 (germline): SQVTM, ANQGSEA. V was shortened by 7 bases and J by 0 bases, with 12 bases between the two germline ends. There are 14 residues in the CDR3. The V gene is TRBV29-1, the J gene TRBJ2-2; TRBD1 is a possible D gene (6 bases). The sequence was obtained from a young woman who had recovered from COVID-19. The sequencing input was PBMCs or T cells enriched from blood (not recorded which). In nucleotides, the CDR3 is TGCAGCGCCGGACAGTTCGCGAACACCGGGGAGCTGTTTTTT. Translated: CSAGQFANTGELFF.